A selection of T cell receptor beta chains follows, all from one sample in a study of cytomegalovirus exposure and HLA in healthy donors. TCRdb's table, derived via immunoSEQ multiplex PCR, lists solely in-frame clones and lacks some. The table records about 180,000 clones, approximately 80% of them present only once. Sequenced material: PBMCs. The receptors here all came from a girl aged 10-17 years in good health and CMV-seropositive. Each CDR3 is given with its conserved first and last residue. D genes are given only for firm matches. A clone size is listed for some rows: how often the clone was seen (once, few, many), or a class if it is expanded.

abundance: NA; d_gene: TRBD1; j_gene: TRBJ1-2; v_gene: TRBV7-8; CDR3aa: CASSPSKGTGEGYTF; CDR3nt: TGTGCCAGCAGCCCTTCTAAAGGGACAGGGGAGGGCTACACCTTC
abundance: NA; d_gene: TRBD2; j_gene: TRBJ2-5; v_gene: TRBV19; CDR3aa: CASRAAGGSQETQYF; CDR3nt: TGTGCCAGTAGAGCAGCGGGAGGTTCTCAAGAGACCCAGTACTTC
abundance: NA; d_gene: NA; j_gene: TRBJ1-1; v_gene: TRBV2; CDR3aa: CASSDPGDNTEAFF; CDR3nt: TGTGCCAGCAGTGACCCCGGGGATAACACTGAAGCTTTCTTT
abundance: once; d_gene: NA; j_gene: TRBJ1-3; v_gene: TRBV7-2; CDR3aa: CASSLGAGPSGNTIYF; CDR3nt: TGTGCCAGCAGCTTAGGCGCAGGGCCCTCTGGAAACACCATATATTTT
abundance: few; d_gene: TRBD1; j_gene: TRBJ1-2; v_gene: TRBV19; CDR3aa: CASRTGGWGYTF; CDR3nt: TGTGCCAGTAGGACAGGGGGCTGGGGCTACACCTTC
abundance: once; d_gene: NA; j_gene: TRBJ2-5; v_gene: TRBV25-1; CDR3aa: CASSESPGQIQETQYF; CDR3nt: TGTGCCAGCAGTGAATCGCCAGGACAGATCCAAGAGACCCAGTACTTC
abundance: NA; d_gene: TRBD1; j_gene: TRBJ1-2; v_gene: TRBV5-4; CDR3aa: CASSLVGQGAHGYTF; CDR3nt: TGTGCCAGCAGCTTGGTGGGACAGGGGGCGCATGGCTACACCTTC
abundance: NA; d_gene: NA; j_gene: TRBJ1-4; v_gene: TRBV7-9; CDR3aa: CASRLLTNEKLFF; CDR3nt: TGTGCCAGCAGGTTACTAACTAATGAAAAACTGTTTTTT
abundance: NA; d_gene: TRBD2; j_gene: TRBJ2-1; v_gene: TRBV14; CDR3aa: CASSPGLAGGPRGNEQFF; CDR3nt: TGTGCCAGCAGCCCTGGACTAGCGGGAGGGCCTAGGGGCAATGAGCAGTTCTTC
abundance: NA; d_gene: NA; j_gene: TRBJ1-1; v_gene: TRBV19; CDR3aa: CASRGYRVTEAFF; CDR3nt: TGTGCCAGTAGGGGTTACAGGGTCACTGAAGCTTTCTTT
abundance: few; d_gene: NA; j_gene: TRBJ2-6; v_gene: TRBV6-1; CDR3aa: CGSGSSGANVLTF; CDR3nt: TGTGGGAGTGGTAGCTCTGGGGCCAACGTCCTGACTTTC